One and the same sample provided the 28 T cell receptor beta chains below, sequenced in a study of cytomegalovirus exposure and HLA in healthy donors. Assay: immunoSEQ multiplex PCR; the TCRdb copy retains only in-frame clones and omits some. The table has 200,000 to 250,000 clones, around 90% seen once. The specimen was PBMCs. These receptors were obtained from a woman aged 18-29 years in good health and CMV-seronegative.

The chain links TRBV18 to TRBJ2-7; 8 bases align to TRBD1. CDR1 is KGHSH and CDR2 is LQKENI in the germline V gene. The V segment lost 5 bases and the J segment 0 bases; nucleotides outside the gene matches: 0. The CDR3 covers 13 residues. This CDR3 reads CASSGQGSYEQYF. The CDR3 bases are TGTGCCAGCTCAGGACAGGGCTCCTACGAGCAGTACTTC.

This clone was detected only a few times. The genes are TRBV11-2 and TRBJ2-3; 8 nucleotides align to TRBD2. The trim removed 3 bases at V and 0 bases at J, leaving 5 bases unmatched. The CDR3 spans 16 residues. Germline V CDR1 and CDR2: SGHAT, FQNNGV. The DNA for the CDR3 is TGTGCCAGCAGCTTCGCCCCTAGCGGGAGCACAGATACGCAGTATTTT. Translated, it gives CASSFAPSGSTDTQYF.

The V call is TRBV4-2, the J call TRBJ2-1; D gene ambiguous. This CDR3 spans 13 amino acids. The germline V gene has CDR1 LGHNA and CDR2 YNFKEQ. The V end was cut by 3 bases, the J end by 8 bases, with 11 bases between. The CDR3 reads CASSQIDVDEQFF. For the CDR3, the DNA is TGTGCCAGCAGCCAGATAGATGTGGATGAGCAGTTCTTC.

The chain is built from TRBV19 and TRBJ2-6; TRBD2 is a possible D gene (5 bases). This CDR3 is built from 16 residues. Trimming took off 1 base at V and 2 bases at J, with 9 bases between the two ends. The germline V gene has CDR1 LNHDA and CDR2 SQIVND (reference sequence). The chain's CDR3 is CASSIVAGAGANVLTF. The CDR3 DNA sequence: TGTGCCAGTAGTATAGTAGCCGGGGCTGGGGCCAACGTCCTGACTTTC.

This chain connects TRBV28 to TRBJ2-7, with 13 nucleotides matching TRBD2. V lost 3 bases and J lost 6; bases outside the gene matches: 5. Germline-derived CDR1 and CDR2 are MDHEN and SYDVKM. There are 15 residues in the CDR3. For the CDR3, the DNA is TGTGCCAGCAGTTTCGGACTAGCGGGAGATAGCGAGCAGTACTTC. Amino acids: CASSFGLAGDSEQYF.

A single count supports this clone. The CDR3 DNA reads TGTGCCAGCAGCTCGAAGGAGACAGGCTGGTACCAAGAGACCCAGTACTTC. Its translation is CASSSKETGWYQETQYF. V and J are TRBV7-9 and TRBJ2-5, with D possibly being TRBD1 (6 bases). The CDR3 sequence is 17 residues long. Per germline, CDR1 SEHNR and CDR2 FQNEAQ (reference sequence). Trimming removed 4 bases from V and 0 bases from J, with 18 bases in between. Full variable domain (rest looked up from reference TRBV7-9 and TRBJ2-5): DTGVSQNPRHKITKRGQNVTFRCDPISEHNRLYWYRQTLGQGPEFLTYFQNEAQLEKSRLLSDRFSAERPKGSFSTLEIQRTEQGDSAMYLCASSSKETGWYQETQYFGPGTRLLVL.

The DNA of the CDR3 is TGTGCCACCCGGACTAGCGGGAGCGACGAGCAGTACTTC. This codes for CATRTSGSDEQYF. This chain uses TRBV28 with TRBJ2-7; 13 bases match TRBD2. The CDR3 has 13 amino acids. After removal of 10 bases from V and 5 bases from J, the junction contained 5 bases not matched to a gene. Germline CDR1 reads MDHEN; CDR2 reads SYDVKM. The whole variable domain, filled in from reference TRBV28 and TRBJ2-7, reads DVKVTQSSRYLVKRTGEKVFLECVQDMDHENMFWYRQDPGLGLRLIYFSYDVKMKEKGDIPEGYSVSREKKERFSLILESASTNQTSMYLCATRTSGSDEQYFGPGTRLTVT.

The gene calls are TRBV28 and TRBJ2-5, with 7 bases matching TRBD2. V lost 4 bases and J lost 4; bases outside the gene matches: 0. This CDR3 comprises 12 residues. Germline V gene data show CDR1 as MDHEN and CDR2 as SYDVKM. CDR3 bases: TGTGCCAGCAGTTGGGAGGGAGAGACCCAGTACTTC. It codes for CASSWEGETQYF.

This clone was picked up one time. CDR3 sequence reads: CASNPQGHLTDTQYF. CDR3 nucleotides: TGTGCCAGCAACCCACAGGGCCACCTCACAGATACGCAGTATTTT. The rearrangement uses TRBV27 and TRBJ2-3; perhaps TRBD1 as D (6 bases). The CDR3 sequence is 15 residues long. V shed 7 bases and J shed 2 bases, with 16 bases lying between them. CDR1 MNHEY and CDR2 SMNVEV come from the germline V gene (reference sequence).

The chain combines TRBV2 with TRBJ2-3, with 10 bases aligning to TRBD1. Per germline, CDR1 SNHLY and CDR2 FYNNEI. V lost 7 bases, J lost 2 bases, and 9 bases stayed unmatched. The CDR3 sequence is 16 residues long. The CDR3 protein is CASTTGDRGLTDTQYF. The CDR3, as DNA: TGTGCCAGCACCACAGGGGACAGGGGCCTCACAGATACGCAGTATTTT. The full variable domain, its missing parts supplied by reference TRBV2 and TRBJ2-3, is EPEVTQTPSHQVTQMGQEVILRCVPISNHLYFYWYRQILGQKVEFLVSFYNNEISEKSEIFDDQFSVERPDGSNFTLKIRSTKLEDSAMYFCASTTGDRGLTDTQYFGPGTRLTVL.

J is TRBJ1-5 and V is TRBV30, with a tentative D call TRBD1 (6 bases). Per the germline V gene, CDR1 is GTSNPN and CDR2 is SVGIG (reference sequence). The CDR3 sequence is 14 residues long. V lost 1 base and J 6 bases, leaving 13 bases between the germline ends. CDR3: CAWSAGGFVQPQHF. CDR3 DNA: TGTGCCTGGAGTGCGGGGGGCTTCGTTCAGCCCCAGCATTTT.

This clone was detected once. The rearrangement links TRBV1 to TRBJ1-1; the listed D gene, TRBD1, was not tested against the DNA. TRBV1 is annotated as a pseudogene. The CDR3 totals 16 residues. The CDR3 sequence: CTSSQVGAASNTEAFF. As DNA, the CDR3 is TGCACCAGCAGCCAAGTGGGGGCCGCGTCGAACACTGAAGCTTTCTTT.

The CDR3 DNA follows: TGTGCCAGCAGTGAAGGAGAGGGACAGTCCTACGAGCAGTACTTC. It encodes CASSEGEGQSYEQYF. This rearrangement joins TRBV6-4 to TRBJ2-7; 7 nucleotides line up with TRBD1. This CDR3 comprises 15 residues. The trim removed 3 bases at V and 1 base at J, leaving 6 bases unmatched. CDR1 and CDR2 from the germline V gene are MRHNA and SNTAGT.

CDR3 in DNA: TGTGCCATCAGTGAGGGGCTTTCCTACAATGAGCAGTTCTTC. This translates into CAISEGLSYNEQFF. This rearrangement joins TRBV10-3 to TRBJ2-1; D not resolved. Germline CDR1 is ENHRY and CDR2 is SYGVKD. The CDR3 has 14 amino acids. Trimming removed 2 bases from V and 1 base from J, with 6 bases in between.

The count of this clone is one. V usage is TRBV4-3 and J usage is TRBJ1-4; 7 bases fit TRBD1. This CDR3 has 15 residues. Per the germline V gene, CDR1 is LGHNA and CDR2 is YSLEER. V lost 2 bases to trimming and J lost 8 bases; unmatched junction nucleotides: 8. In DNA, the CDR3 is TGCGCCAGCAGCCAATTCCGGGACAGAAGAGAAAAACTGTTTTTT. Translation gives CASSQFRDRREKLFF.

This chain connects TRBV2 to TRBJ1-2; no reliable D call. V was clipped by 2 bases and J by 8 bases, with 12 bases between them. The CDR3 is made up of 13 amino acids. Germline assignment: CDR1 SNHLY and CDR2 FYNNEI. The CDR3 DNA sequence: TGTGCCAGCAGTGAAAACGAAGATAGCGGCTACACCTTC. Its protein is CASSENEDSGYTF. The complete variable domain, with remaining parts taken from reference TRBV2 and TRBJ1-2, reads EPEVTQTPSHQVTQMGQEVILRCVPISNHLYFYWYRQILGQKVEFLVSFYNNEISEKSEIFDDQFSVERPDGSNFTLKIRSTKLEDSAMYFCASSENEDSGYTFGSGTRLTVV.

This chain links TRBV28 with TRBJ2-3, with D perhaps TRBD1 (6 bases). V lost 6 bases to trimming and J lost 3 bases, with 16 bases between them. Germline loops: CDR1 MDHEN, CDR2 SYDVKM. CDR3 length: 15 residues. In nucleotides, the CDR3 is TGTGCCAGCAGCCGGGACATTGTAAGGACAGATACGCAGTATTTT. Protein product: CASSRDIVRTDTQYF.

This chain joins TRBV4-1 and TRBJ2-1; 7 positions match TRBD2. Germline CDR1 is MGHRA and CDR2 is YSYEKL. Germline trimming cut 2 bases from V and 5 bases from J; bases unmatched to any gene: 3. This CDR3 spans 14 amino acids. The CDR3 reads CASSQTSGNNEQFF. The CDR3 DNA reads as TGCGCCAGCAGCCAAACAAGCGGGAACAATGAGCAGTTCTTC.

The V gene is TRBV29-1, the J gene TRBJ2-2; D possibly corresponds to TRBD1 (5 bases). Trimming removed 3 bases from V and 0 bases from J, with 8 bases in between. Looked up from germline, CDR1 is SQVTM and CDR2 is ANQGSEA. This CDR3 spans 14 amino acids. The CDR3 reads CSVDPGTNTGELFF. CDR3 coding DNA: TGCAGCGTTGACCCAGGGACGAACACCGGGGAGCTGTTTTTT.

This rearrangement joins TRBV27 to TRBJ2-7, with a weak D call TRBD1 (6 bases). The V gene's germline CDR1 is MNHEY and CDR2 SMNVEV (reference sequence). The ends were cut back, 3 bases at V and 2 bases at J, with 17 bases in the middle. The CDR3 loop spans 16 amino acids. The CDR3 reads CASSLSTGTIPYEQYF. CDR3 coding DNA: TGTGCCAGCAGTTTGTCAACCGGGACAATCCCCTACGAGCAGTACTTC.

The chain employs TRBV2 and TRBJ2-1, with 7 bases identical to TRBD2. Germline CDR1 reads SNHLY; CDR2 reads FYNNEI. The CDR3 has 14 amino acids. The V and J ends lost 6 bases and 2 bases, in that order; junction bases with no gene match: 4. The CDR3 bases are TGTGCCAGCAGAGGCGGGAGAACCTACAATGAGCAGTTCTTC. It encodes CASRGGRTYNEQFF.

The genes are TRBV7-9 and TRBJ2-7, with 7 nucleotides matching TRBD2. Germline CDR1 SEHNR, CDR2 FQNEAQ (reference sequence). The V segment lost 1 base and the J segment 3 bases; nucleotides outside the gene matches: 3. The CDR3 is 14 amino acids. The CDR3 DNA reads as TGTGCCAGCAGCTTAGGGGCTAGCGGCTACGAGCAGTACTTC. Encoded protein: CASSLGASGYEQYF.

The CDR3 reads CASRRTGVYEQYF. In DNA form, the CDR3 reads TGTGCCAGCAGAAGGACAGGGGTCTACGAGCAGTACTTC. This chain links TRBV27 with TRBJ2-7; 9 bases are shared with TRBD1. V dropped 6 bases and J dropped 3; count of bases not matched to a gene: 3. CDR1 and CDR2 from the germline V gene are MNHEY and SMNVEV (reference sequence). CDR3 length: 13 residues.

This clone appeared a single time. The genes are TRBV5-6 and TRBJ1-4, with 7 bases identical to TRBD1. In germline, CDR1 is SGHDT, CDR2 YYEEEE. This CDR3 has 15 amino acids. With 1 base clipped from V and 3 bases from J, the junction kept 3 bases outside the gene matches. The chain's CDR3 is CASSLPGTANEKLFF. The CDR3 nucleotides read TGTGCCAGCAGCTTGCCCGGGACAGCTAATGAAAAACTGTTTTTT. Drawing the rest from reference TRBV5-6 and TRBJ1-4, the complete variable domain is DAGVTQSPTHLIKTRGQQVTLRCSPKSGHDTVSWYQQALGQGPQFIFQYYEEEERQRGNFPDRFSGHQFPNYSSELNVNALLLGDSALYLCASSLPGTANEKLFFGSGTQLSVL.

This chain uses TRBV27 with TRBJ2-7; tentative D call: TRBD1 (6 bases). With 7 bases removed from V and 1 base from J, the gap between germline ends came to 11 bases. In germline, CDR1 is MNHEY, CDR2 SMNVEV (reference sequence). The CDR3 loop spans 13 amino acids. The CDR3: CASKNQGSYEQYF. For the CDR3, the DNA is TGTGCCAGCAAAAACCAGGGGTCCTACGAGCAGTACTTC.

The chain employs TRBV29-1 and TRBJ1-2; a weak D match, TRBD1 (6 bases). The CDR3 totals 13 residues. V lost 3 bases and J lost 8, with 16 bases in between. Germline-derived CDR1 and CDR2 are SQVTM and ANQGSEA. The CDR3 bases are TGCAGCGTTGACGAACAGGGCATGATCGGCTACACCTTC. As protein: CSVDEQGMIGYTF.

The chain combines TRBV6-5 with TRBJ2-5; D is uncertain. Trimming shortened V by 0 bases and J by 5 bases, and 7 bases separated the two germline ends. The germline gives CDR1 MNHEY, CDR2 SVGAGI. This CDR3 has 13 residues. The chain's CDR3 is CASSYSHRETQYF. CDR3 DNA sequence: TGTGCCAGCAGTTACTCCCATCGGGAGACCCAGTACTTC.

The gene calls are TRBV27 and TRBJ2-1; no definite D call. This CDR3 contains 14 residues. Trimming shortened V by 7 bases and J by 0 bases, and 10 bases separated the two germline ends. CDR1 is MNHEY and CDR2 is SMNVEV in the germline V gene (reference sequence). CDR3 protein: CASKDTNSYNEQFF. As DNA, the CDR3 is TGTGCCAGCAAAGACACAAACTCCTACAATGAGCAGTTCTTC.